These T cell receptor beta chains were read from a single sample in a study of cytomegalovirus exposure and HLA in healthy donors. Using immunoSEQ multiplex PCR, the repertoire was profiled, and TCRdb retains in-frame clones only, with some absent. The sample includes 150,000 to 180,000 clones, 80% seen only once; the top ten take roughly 12%. The sequenced sample consisted of PBMCs. These receptors all come from a man aged 25-45 years in good health and CMV-seropositive. Each CDR3 is given with its conserved first and last residue. Each record gives: clone size, CDR3 length, D gene, V gene, J gene, CDR3 protein, CDR3 DNA. The D gene is left open where the match is weak. Rows may omit the clone size; those that give it use once, few, many or a size class.

clone_size: -; cdr3_length: 15; d_call: -; v_call: TRBV7-8; j_call: TRBJ2-5; cdr3_aa: CASSLAGQVQETQYF; cdr3_nt: TGTGCCAGCAGCTTAGCGGGACAAGTCCAAGAGACCCAGTACTTC
clone_size: -; cdr3_length: 14; d_call: -; v_call: TRBV7-9; j_call: TRBJ2-7; cdr3_aa: CASSLGGAIHEQYF; cdr3_nt: TGTGCCAGCAGCTTAGGCGGAGCAATCCACGAGCAGTACTTC
clone_size: few; cdr3_length: 18; d_call: TRBD1; v_call: TRBV10-3; j_call: TRBJ2-6; cdr3_aa: CATRDRDSFLPGANVLTF; cdr3_nt: TGTGCCACCCGAGACCGGGACAGTTTTCTGCCTGGGGCCAACGTCCTGACTTTC
clone_size: -; cdr3_length: 14; d_call: -; v_call: TRBV7-3; j_call: TRBJ2-3; cdr3_aa: CASSKVGSTDTQYF; cdr3_nt: TGTGCCAGCAGCAAGGTGGGCAGCACAGATACGCAGTATTTT
clone_size: -; cdr3_length: 15; d_call: TRBD1; v_call: TRBV7-6; j_call: TRBJ2-7; cdr3_aa: CASSLGGQGHYEQYF; cdr3_nt: TGTGCCAGCAGCTTAGGGGGACAGGGCCACTACGAGCAGTACTTC
clone_size: -; cdr3_length: 15; d_call: TRBD1; v_call: TRBV4-2; j_call: TRBJ2-5; cdr3_aa: CASSGQGQGSETQYF; cdr3_nt: TGTGCCAGCAGTGGCCAGGGACAGGGGTCAGAGACCCAGTACTTC
clone_size: -; cdr3_length: 13; d_call: -; v_call: TRBV28; j_call: TRBJ2-7; cdr3_aa: CASSGGHSYEQYF; cdr3_nt: TGTGCCAGTTCTGGGGGCCACTCCTACGAGCAGTACTTC
clone_size: -; cdr3_length: 12; d_call: -; v_call: TRBV7-9; j_call: TRBJ2-7; cdr3_aa: CSSSLGADEQYF; cdr3_nt: TGTTCCAGCAGCTTAGGGGCTGACGAGCAGTACTTC
clone_size: -; cdr3_length: 14; d_call: -; v_call: TRBV5-1; j_call: TRBJ2-2; cdr3_aa: CASSLAGNPGELFF; cdr3_nt: TGCGCCAGCAGCTTGGCCGGGAACCCCGGGGAGCTGTTTTTT
clone_size: -; cdr3_length: 15; d_call: TRBD2; v_call: TRBV14; j_call: TRBJ2-4; cdr3_aa: CASSQSGGSRNIQYF; cdr3_nt: TGTGCCAGCAGCCAATCGGGGGGGTCAAGAAACATTCAGTACTTC
clone_size: -; cdr3_length: 14; d_call: -; v_call: TRBV9; j_call: TRBJ2-7; cdr3_aa: CASSAEGLSYEQYF; cdr3_nt: TGTGCCAGCAGCGCCGAGGGCCTCTCCTACGAGCAGTACTTC
clone_size: -; cdr3_length: 15; d_call: TRBD1; v_call: TRBV28; j_call: TRBJ1-5; cdr3_aa: CASSLGTGSNQPQHF; cdr3_nt: TGTGCCAGCAGTTTAGGGACAGGTAGCAATCAGCCCCAGCATTTT
clone_size: -; cdr3_length: 16; d_call: -; v_call: TRBV28; j_call: TRBJ1-6; cdr3_aa: CASSPPNPRFGRPLHF; cdr3_nt: TGTGCCAGCAGCCCCCCGAACCCCAGGTTTGGGAGGCCCCTCCACTTT
clone_size: once; cdr3_length: 12; d_call: TRBD1; v_call: TRBV30; j_call: TRBJ1-2; cdr3_aa: CAWNGQENGYTF; cdr3_nt: TGTGCCTGGAACGGACAGGAGAATGGCTACACCTTC
clone_size: -; cdr3_length: 18; d_call: TRBD2; v_call: TRBV15; j_call: TRBJ2-7; cdr3_aa: CATSSSRSGRALQAKQYF; cdr3_nt: TGTGCCACCAGCAGTAGTAGGAGCGGGAGGGCCCTCCAGGCAAAGCAGTACTTC
clone_size: -; cdr3_length: 16; d_call: TRBD1; v_call: TRBV7-9; j_call: TRBJ2-1; cdr3_aa: CASSTRDRAPRNEQFF; cdr3_nt: TGTGCCAGCAGCACCCGGGACAGGGCCCCCCGCAATGAGCAGTTCTTC
clone_size: -; cdr3_length: 15; d_call: TRBD1; v_call: TRBV28; j_call: TRBJ1-5; cdr3_aa: CASKKGDRGGQPQHF; cdr3_nt: TGTGCCAGCAAGAAGGGGGACAGGGGTGGTCAGCCCCAGCATTTT
clone_size: -; cdr3_length: 16; d_call: TRBD1; v_call: TRBV5-1; j_call: TRBJ1-1; cdr3_aa: CASSHQMTGMNTEAFF; cdr3_nt: TGCGCCAGCAGCCATCAGATGACAGGGATGAACACTGAAGCTTTCTTT
clone_size: -; cdr3_length: 13; d_call: -; v_call: TRBV19; j_call: TRBJ1-3; cdr3_aa: CASTVASGNTIYF; cdr3_nt: TGTGCCAGTACAGTTGCCTCTGGAAACACCATATATTTT
clone_size: -; cdr3_length: 14; d_call: TRBD2; v_call: TRBV13; j_call: TRBJ2-7; cdr3_aa: CASSSRLAEYEQYF; cdr3_nt: TGTGCCAGCAGCTCCAGACTAGCGGAGTACGAGCAGTACTTC
clone_size: -; cdr3_length: 13; d_call: -; v_call: TRBV7-9; j_call: TRBJ2-7; cdr3_aa: CASVQGGSYEQYF; cdr3_nt: TGTGCCAGCGTCCAGGGGGGATCCTACGAGCAGTACTTC
clone_size: once; cdr3_length: 20; d_call: TRBD1; v_call: TRBV28; j_call: TRBJ2-2; cdr3_aa: CASSSHQVGRGQANTGELFF; cdr3_nt: TGTGCCAGCAGTTCACACCAGGTGGGAAGGGGGCAAGCGAACACCGGGGAGCTGTTTTTT
clone_size: -; cdr3_length: 12; d_call: -; v_call: TRBV6-5; j_call: TRBJ1-5; cdr3_aa: CASSLQGQPQHF; cdr3_nt: TGTGCCAGCAGTTTACAGGGTCAGCCCCAGCATTTT
clone_size: -; cdr3_length: 14; d_call: TRBD1; v_call: TRBV5-1; j_call: TRBJ2-7; cdr3_aa: CASRYRQGSYEQYF; cdr3_nt: TGCGCCAGCAGATACCGACAGGGTTCCTACGAGCAGTACTTC
clone_size: -; cdr3_length: 15; d_call: TRBD1; v_call: TRBV2; j_call: TRBJ1-5; cdr3_aa: CASRGRTGVGQPQHF; cdr3_nt: TGTGCCAGCAGGGGGAGGACAGGGGTAGGACAGCCCCAGCATTTT
clone_size: -; cdr3_length: 14; d_call: -; v_call: TRBV11-2; j_call: TRBJ2-5; cdr3_aa: CASSPPGGRETQYF; cdr3_nt: TGTGCCAGCAGCCCCCCGGGGGGCCGGGAGACCCAGTACTTC
clone_size: -; cdr3_length: 13; d_call: -; v_call: TRBV29-1; j_call: TRBJ1-1; cdr3_aa: CSVDLRVETEAFF; cdr3_nt: TGCAGCGTTGACCTCCGGGTTGAAACTGAAGCTTTCTTT
clone_size: -; cdr3_length: 13; d_call: -; v_call: TRBV25-1; j_call: TRBJ2-5; cdr3_aa: CASSGSGRGGQYF; cdr3_nt: TGTGCCAGCAGTGGATCGGGACGAGGGGGCCAGTACTTC
clone_size: few; cdr3_length: 16; d_call: TRBD1; v_call: TRBV19; j_call: TRBJ2-7; cdr3_aa: CASSTAPGTGGYEQYF; cdr3_nt: TGTGCCAGTAGTACCGCACCCGGGACAGGGGGCTACGAGCAGTACTTC
clone_size: -; cdr3_length: 13; d_call: -; v_call: TRBV19; j_call: TRBJ1-1; cdr3_aa: CASSIVRDTEAFF; cdr3_nt: TGTGCCAGTAGTATAGTGAGGGACACTGAAGCTTTCTTT
clone_size: few; cdr3_length: 14; d_call: -; v_call: TRBV11-2; j_call: TRBJ2-2; cdr3_aa: CASSSHRRTGELFF; cdr3_nt: TGTGCCAGCAGCTCACACCGGAGGACCGGGGAGCTGTTTTTT
clone_size: -; cdr3_length: 14; d_call: TRBD1; v_call: TRBV12-5; j_call: TRBJ1-2; cdr3_aa: CASGLQGGGSGYTF; cdr3_nt: TGTGCTAGTGGTTTGCAAGGAGGGGGCTCAGGCTACACCTTC
clone_size: -; cdr3_length: 15; d_call: -; v_call: TRBV5-4; j_call: TRBJ1-3; cdr3_aa: CASSSTPISGNTIYF; cdr3_nt: TGTGCCAGCAGCTCCACACCAATCTCTGGAAACACCATATATTTT
clone_size: -; cdr3_length: 15; d_call: TRBD1; v_call: TRBV10-1; j_call: TRBJ2-7; cdr3_aa: CASSEGTGPGDEQYF; cdr3_nt: TGCGCCAGCAGTGAAGGGACAGGCCCTGGAGACGAGCAGTACTTC
clone_size: -; cdr3_length: 13; d_call: -; v_call: TRBV6-5; j_call: TRBJ1-5; cdr3_aa: CASKKGGNQPQHF; cdr3_nt: TGTGCCAGCAAAAAGGGGGGGAATCAGCCCCAGCATTTT
clone_size: -; cdr3_length: 15; d_call: TRBD2; v_call: TRBV5-4; j_call: TRBJ2-7; cdr3_aa: CASSLWAGGPDEQYF; cdr3_nt: TGTGCCAGCAGCTTATGGGCGGGAGGGCCGGACGAGCAGTACTTC
clone_size: -; cdr3_length: 15; d_call: TRBD2; v_call: TRBV11-2; j_call: TRBJ2-7; cdr3_aa: CASSDGLAGGGEQYF; cdr3_nt: TGTGCCAGCAGCGACGGACTAGCGGGAGGGGGCGAGCAGTACTTC
clone_size: once; cdr3_length: 13; d_call: TRBD1; v_call: TRBV18; j_call: TRBJ1-1; cdr3_aa: CASSRTGTTEAFF; cdr3_nt: TGTGCCAGCTCGCGGACAGGCACCACTGAAGCTTTCTTT
clone_size: -; cdr3_length: 15; d_call: -; v_call: TRBV4-2; j_call: TRBJ1-5; cdr3_aa: CASKQGQGHNQPQHF; cdr3_nt: TGTGCCAGCAAACAAGGGCAGGGCCACAATCAGCCCCAGCATTTT
clone_size: -; cdr3_length: 15; d_call: TRBD1; v_call: TRBV6-4; j_call: TRBJ2-1; cdr3_aa: CASARTQGNHNEQFF; cdr3_nt: TGTGCCAGCGCTCGGACACAGGGGAACCACAATGAGCAGTTCTTC
clone_size: -; cdr3_length: 14; d_call: -; v_call: TRBV11-2; j_call: TRBJ2-7; cdr3_aa: CASSLVGRDYEQYF; cdr3_nt: TGTGCCAGCAGCTTAGTGGGCAGGGACTACGAGCAGTACTTC
clone_size: -; cdr3_length: 19; d_call: TRBD2; v_call: TRBV9; j_call: TRBJ2-2; cdr3_aa: CASSLLKGLAGVGTGELFF; cdr3_nt: TGTGCCAGCAGCTTACTCAAAGGACTAGCGGGAGTCGGGACCGGGGAGCTGTTTTTT
clone_size: -; cdr3_length: 15; d_call: TRBD1; v_call: TRBV5-1; j_call: TRBJ1-5; cdr3_aa: CASSEGQYSNQPQHF; cdr3_nt: TGCGCCAGCAGCGAGGGACAGTATAGCAATCAGCCCCAGCATTTT
clone_size: -; cdr3_length: 15; d_call: -; v_call: TRBV11-2; j_call: TRBJ1-2; cdr3_aa: CASSLAVTTNYGYTF; cdr3_nt: TGTGCCAGCAGCTTGGCGGTTACCACTAACTATGGCTACACCTTC
clone_size: -; cdr3_length: 14; d_call: TRBD1; v_call: TRBV5-6; j_call: TRBJ1-2; cdr3_aa: CASSLQDRVDGYTF; cdr3_nt: TGTGCCAGCAGCTTACAGGACAGGGTGGATGGCTACACCTTC
clone_size: -; cdr3_length: 15; d_call: TRBD2; v_call: TRBV6-5; j_call: TRBJ2-7; cdr3_aa: CASSYSKGLAAEQYF; cdr3_nt: TGTGCCAGCAGTTACTCGAAGGGACTAGCAGCCGAGCAGTACTTC
clone_size: -; cdr3_length: 13; d_call: -; v_call: TRBV11-1; j_call: TRBJ1-1; cdr3_aa: CASSSLAGTEAFF; cdr3_nt: TGTGCCAGCAGCTCCCTCGCAGGGACTGAAGCTTTCTTT
clone_size: -; cdr3_length: 17; d_call: -; v_call: TRBV7-9; j_call: TRBJ2-3; cdr3_aa: CASSLDPGGLLGDTQYF; cdr3_nt: TGTGCCAGCAGCTTAGATCCTGGGGGCCTTTTAGGAGATACGCAGTATTTT
clone_size: -; cdr3_length: 16; d_call: TRBD1; v_call: TRBV5-6; j_call: TRBJ2-1; cdr3_aa: CASSFRTGIRYNEQFF; cdr3_nt: TGTGCCAGCAGCTTCCGGACAGGGATTCGCTACAATGAGCAGTTCTTC